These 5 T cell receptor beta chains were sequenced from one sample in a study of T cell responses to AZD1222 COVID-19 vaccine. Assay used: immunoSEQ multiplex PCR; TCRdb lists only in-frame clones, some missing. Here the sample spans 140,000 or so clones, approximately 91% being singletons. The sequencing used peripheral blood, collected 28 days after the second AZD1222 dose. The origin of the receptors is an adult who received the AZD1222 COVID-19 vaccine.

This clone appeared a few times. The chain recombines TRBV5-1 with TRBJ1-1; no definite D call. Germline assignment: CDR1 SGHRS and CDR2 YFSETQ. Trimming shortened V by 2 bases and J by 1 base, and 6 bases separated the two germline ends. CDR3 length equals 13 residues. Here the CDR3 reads CASSFQTNTEAFF. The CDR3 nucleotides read TGCGCCAGCAGCTTCCAGACGAACACTGAAGCTTTCTTT.

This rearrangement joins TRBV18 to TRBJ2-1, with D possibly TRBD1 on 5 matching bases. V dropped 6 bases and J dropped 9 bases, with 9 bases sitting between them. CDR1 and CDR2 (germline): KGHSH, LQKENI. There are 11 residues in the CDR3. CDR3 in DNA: TGTGCCAGCTCGCAGCAGGGTGAGCAGTTCTTC. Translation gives CASSQQGEQFF. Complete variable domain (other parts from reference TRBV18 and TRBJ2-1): NAGVMQNPRHLVRRRGQEARLRCSPMKGHSHVYWYRQLPEEGLKFMVYLQKENIIDESGMPKERFSAEFPKEGPSILRIQQVVRGDSAAYFCASSQQGEQFFGPGTRLTVL.

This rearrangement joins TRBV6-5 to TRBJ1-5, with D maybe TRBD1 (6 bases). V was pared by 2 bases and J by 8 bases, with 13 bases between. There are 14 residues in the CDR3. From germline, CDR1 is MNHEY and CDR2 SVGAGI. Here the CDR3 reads CASSYGQLGEPQHF. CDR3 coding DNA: TGTGCCAGCAGTTACGGACAGCTCGGGGAGCCCCAGCATTTT.

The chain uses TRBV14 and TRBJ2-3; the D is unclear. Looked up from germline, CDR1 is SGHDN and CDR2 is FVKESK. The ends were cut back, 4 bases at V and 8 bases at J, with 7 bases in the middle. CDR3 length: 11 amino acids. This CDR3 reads CASSLPGTQYF. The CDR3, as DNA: TGTGCCAGCAGCCTACCGGGTACGCAGTATTTT.

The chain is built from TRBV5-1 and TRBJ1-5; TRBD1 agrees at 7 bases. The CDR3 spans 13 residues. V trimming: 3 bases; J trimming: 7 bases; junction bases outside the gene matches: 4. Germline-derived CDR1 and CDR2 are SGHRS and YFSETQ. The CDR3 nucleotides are TGCGCCAGCAGCTATGGGACAGACCAGCCCCAGCATTTT. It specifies CASSYGTDQPQHF.